This record concerns one T cell receptor beta chain sequence. There are 14 residues in the CDR3. V was pared by 2 bases and J by 4 bases, with 6 bases of the junction left unmatched. Germline CDR1 reads SGHRS; CDR2 reads YFSETQ. The data are from a study of cytomegalovirus exposure and HLA in healthy donors. 13 Jbeta primers and 60 Vbeta primers were used for the PCR. Source study methods: In a later analysis, around 10 million of 75 million to 85 million unique beta chains occurred in at least two donors. Some clones are missing from TCRdb's copy, which holds only in-frame ones; the method was immunoSEQ multiplex PCR. That table furnishes V, J and clone size, whereas the DNA furnished D and trimming. The sample records approximately 110,000 clones, 60% to 80% being singletons.

The source material was PBMCs. This sequence originates from a woman aged 40 to 50 in good health and CMV-seropositive. The V gene is TRBV5-1, the J gene TRBJ2-7, with 7 bases that match TRBD2. The CDR3 region is CASSFVGGFYEQYF. The CDR3 DNA sequence: TGCGCCAGCAGCTTTGTGGGGGGGTTTTACGAGCAGTACTTC.